This T cell receptor beta chain was documented in a study of blood T cell repertoires in COVID-19. The repertoire was sequenced with immunoSEQ multiplex PCR; TCRdb's copy has only in-frame clones and lacks some. The sample lists about 160,000 clones; around 77% were seen once. CDR3 length: 17 amino acids. The trim removed 6 bases at V and 8 bases at J, leaving 16 bases unmatched. The sequence derives from a man between 65 and 85 years old with acute or convalescent COVID-19. The sequencing input was peripheral blood. J is TRBJ1-6 and V is TRBV5-7; TRBD1 matches 8 bases. TRBV5-7 is recorded as an ORF, its role being uncertain. The CDR3 here is CASTTPRQGPQDSPLHF. CDR3 bases: TGTGCCAGCACCACCCCCCGACAGGGGCCTCAGGATTCACCCCTCCACTTT.